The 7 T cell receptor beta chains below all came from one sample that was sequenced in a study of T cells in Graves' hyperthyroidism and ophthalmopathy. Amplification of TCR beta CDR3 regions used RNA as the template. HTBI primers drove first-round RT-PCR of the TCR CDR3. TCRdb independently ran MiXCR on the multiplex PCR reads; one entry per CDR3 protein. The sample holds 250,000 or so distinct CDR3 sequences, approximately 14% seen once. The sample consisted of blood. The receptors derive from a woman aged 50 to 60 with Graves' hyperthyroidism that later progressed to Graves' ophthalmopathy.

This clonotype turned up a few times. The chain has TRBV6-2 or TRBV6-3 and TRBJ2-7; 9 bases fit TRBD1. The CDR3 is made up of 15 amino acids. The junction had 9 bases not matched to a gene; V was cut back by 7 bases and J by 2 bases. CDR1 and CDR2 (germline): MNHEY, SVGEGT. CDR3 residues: CASTSGGTGTYEQYF. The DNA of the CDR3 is TGTGCCAGCACCTCCGGGGGGACAGGGACCTACGAGCAGTACTTC.

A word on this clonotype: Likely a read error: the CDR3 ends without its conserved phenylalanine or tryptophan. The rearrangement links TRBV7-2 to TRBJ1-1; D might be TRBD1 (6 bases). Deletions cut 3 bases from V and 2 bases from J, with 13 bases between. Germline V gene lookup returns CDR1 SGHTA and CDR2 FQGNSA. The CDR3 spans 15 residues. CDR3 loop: CASSLDPQGNTEAFL. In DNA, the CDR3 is TGTGCCAGCAGCTTGGACCCACAGGGAAACACTGAAGCTTTCCTT.

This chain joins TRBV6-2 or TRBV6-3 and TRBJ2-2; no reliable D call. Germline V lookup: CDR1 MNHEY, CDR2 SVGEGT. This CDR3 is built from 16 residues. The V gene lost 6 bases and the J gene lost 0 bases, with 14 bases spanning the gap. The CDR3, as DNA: TGTGCCAGCAGCCTCCGCTACACAGCGAACACCGGGGAGCTGTTTTTT. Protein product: CASSLRYTANTGELFF.

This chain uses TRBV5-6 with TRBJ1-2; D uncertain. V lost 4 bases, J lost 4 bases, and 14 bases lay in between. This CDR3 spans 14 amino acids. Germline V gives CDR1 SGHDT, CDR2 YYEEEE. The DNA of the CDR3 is TGTGCCAGCAGCCCCGTGCTGAGCCCCTATGGCTACACCTTC. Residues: CASSPVLSPYGYTF.

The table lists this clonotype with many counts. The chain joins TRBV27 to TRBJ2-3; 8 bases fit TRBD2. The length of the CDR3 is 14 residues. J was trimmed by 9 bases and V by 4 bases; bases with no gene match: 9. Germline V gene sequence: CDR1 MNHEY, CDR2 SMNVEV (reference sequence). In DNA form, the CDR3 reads TGTGCCAGCAGTTCCGCCGGGACTAGGGGGACGCAGTATTTT. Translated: CASSSAGTRGTQYF.

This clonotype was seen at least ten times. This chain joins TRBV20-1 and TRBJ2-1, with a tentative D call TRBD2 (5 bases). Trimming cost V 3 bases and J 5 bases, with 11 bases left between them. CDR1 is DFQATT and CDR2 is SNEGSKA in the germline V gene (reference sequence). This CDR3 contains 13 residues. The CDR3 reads CSASLTRDNEQFF. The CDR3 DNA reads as TGCAGTGCTAGCCTTACTAGAGACAATGAGCAGTTCTTC.

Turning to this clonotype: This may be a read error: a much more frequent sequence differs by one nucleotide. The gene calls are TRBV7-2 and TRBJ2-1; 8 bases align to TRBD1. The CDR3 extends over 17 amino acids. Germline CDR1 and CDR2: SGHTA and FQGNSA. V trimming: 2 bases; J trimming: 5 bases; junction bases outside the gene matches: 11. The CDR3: CASSLRPAGQANNEQFF. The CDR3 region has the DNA TGTGCCAGCAGCTTAAGACCCGCGGGACAGGCCAACAATGAGCAGTTCTTC.